The text below deals with one T cell receptor beta chain. The data originate from a study of blood T cells in healthy people across ages. V lost 4 bases, J lost 6 bases, and 4 bases stayed unmatched. The CDR3 loop spans 13 amino acids. The germline CDR1 and CDR2 sequences are SGHTA and FQGNSA. Peripheral blood was drawn, around 9.3 milliliters per donor. Each sample yielded at least 6 micrograms of PBMC total RNA. PCR was performed a second time for about 6 to 11 cycles using a sample-barcoded 5' primer and a J-beta primer mix. TCRdb reanalysed the 5' RACE reads using MiXCR and keeps one entry per CDR3 protein. Among about a million distinct CDR3 sequences listed, roughly two fifths were seen once.

This chain joins TRBV7-2 and TRBJ2-7; 9 positions match TRBD1. This sequence was found in a man between 18 and 29 years old in good health. Specimen: blood. The CDR3 is CASSSTTGGEQYF. The CDR3, as DNA: TGTGCCAGCAGCTCTACGACAGGGGGCGAGCAGTACTTC.